This entry lists 5 T cell receptor beta chains sequenced from one sample in a study of metastatic and nonmetastatic thyroid tumors. From the PCR reads, TCRdb re-called clones with MiXCR. The table records about 48,000 clones, roughly a fifth of them present only once. Nobody among the patients had been given any treatment before thyroid surgery. Sequencing was performed on blood. Receptors were obtained from a male donor with papillary thyroid cancer or a benign thyroid nodule (not recorded which). Some clones in this sample may be carry-over from other donors' samples.

The chain uses TRBV6-1 and TRBJ1-2; possible D gene TRBD1, 6 bases. This CDR3 is built from 10 residues. The V gene's germline CDR1 is MNHNS and CDR2 SASEGT. V was shortened by 3 bases and J by 13 bases, with 9 bases between the two germline ends. CDR3 bases: TGTGCCAGCAGTGATACAGGGTGCACCTTC. Protein: CASSDTGCTF.

This clone has just a few counts. The V and J genes are TRBV7-8 and TRBJ2-7; unclear D gene. The length of the CDR3 is 14 residues. Germline V CDR1 and CDR2: SGHVS, FQNEAQ. With 4 bases removed from V and 0 bases from J, the gap between germline ends came to 10 bases. This CDR3 reads CASSWAKSSYEQYF. The DNA for the CDR3 is TGTGCCAGCAGCTGGGCCAAGAGCTCCTACGAGCAGTACTTC. The full variable domain, in which reference TRBV7-8 and TRBJ2-7 provide the parts outside the CDR3, is GAGVSQSPRYKVAKRGQDVALRCDPISGHVSLFWYQQALGQGPEFLTYFQNEAQLDKSGLPSDRFFAERPEGSVSTLKIQRTQQEDSAVYLCASSWAKSSYEQYFGPGTRLTVT.

This clone was counted many times. At one boundary the junction diverges from the germline segment, which might be a read error. J is TRBJ1-5 and V is TRBV6-1; D is unclear. Germline V CDR1 and CDR2: MNHNS, SASEGT. The CDR3 loop spans 9 amino acids. CDR3 sequence reads: CASSEAKVF. CDR3 coding DNA: TGTGCCAGCAGTGAAGCGAAGGTCTTT.

This clone was seen many times. A single base separates this from a much larger clone, so it may be a read error. This chain uses TRBV11-1 with TRBJ1-1; D ambiguous. The length of the CDR3 is 16 residues. Germline lookup yields CDR1 SGHAT and CDR2 FQDESV (reference sequence). The CDR3 is CASSFVPGLLGTEAFF. CDR3 DNA sequence: TGTGCTAGCAGCTTTGTGCCAGGCCTGTTGGGCACTGAAGCTTTCTTT.

There are a few counts of this clone. The chain uses TRBV5-6 and TRBJ2-6, with 8 bases matching TRBD1. The junction had 11 bases not matched to a gene; V was cut back by 4 bases and J by 2 bases. Germline V gene data show CDR1 as SGHDT and CDR2 as YYEEEE. The CDR3 loop spans 18 amino acids. The CDR3 is CASSPLGQGIAGANVLTF. The CDR3 region has the DNA TGTGCCAGCAGCCCCCTTGGACAGGGCATAGCTGGGGCCAACGTCCTGACTTTC.